This T cell receptor (beta chain) was sequenced for a study of shared clonotypes between healthy human individuals (TCRdb year 2020). Notes on the research overall: The cohort comprised two women and a few men aged 18 to 49 years. Each donor's leukapheresis produced roughly between roughly 0.85 and 10 billion PBMCs. Different laboratories and diverse techniques were used to prepare libraries and sequence TCR repertoires, to increase sequencing depth and limit assay-specific biases. For each donor, CD4 naive and CD4 memory were each run on three plates, CD8 naive on two plates, and CD8 memory on one plate. Blood TCR repertoires of five healthy adults were deeply sequenced to estimate repertoire size and the extent of clonotype sharing between individuals.

The donors were healthy, HIV-negative adults with no recently reported acute infections or vaccinations. Only Caucasian adults living in Nashville, Tennessee, USA were represented among the donors. CD4+ T cells were enriched through magnetic negative selection, after which naive cells were positively selected on CD45RA and the remaining negative fraction served as the memory subset. Blood was collected by leukapheresis, and PBMCs were isolated by Ficoll-Histopaque density gradient centrifugation and then cryopreserved in liquid nitrogen vapor phase. Analytical flow cytometry was used to check the purity and quantity of each magnetically sorted T cell population. Each sorted fraction had its genomic DNA isolated and then quantified by UV absorbance on a Nanodrop 2000c. Concerning this clone: The target of this receptor is not known. No base-level quality is on record; no much larger clone is a single base apart.

Using the deep immunoSEQ assay, TCR CDR3 regions were amplified from genomic DNA by multiplex PCR. Genomic DNA extracted from each cell subset was distributed evenly over all wells of several immunoSEQ 96-well plates, and each plate served as one replicate. For sorted subsets, each replicate PCR was loaded with around 220 ng genomic DNA, equivalent to 32,000 or so T cell genomes. Purified libraries were measured with a Qubit 3.0 fluorometer, size-checked on a Bioanalyzer 2100, and measured again with the KAPA Library Quantification kit. Every immunoSEQ 96-well plate was sequenced on a dedicated single-read 150-cycle Illumina NextSeq 550 flow cell. Per the authors' processing: Because the immunoSEQ output included only junctional sequences and no quality scores, the filtering could not be the same as the filtering used for full-length reads. To assign V/J genes and CDR3, sequences were annotated against IMGT germline references using PyIR, a Python wrapper for IgBLAST v1.9. Reads were filtered out if the reads had weak V/J assignments (E-value above 1e-6), no CDR3, stop codons, out-of-frame junctions, or ambiguous translated residues. A V3J clonotype was defined by an identical inferred V gene, J gene, and CDR3 amino acid sequence. To compute the percentage overlap between repertoires, the number of shared unique clonotypes was divided by the size of the smaller repertoire. Richness of each repertoire was evaluated using RTK rarefaction, the Chao1 estimator, and Recon v2.1 estimates of unobserved clonotypes. Generation probabilities were computed with OLGA for all TCRbeta clonotypes obtained by the gDNA method from several donors. Here the immuneACCESS table is served through TCRdb, limited to in-frame sequences with V and J called. Missing clones are a known gap in these copies; in checked studies unresolved V genes cover under half, and the rest lacks a known reason. The V and J calls and the clone size are those of that table, but D and trimming were determined from the DNA. The table for this sample lists about 2.3 million clones; less than 95% of them were counted only once. Around 0.38% of the sample rests with the top ten.

Overall results and qualifications from the work: The small number of donors limited the genetic and exposure-history diversity represented. Compared with non-shared clonotypes, the clonotypes found in all four sorted-subset donors had higher generation probabilities. Based on pairwise subsampling, the degree of clonotype sharing among donors was expected to be affected by sequencing depth. Around 5.4% of naive CD4, roughly 3.6% of naive CD8, roughly 2.4% of memory CD4, and 0.35% to 0.4% of memory CD8 clonotypes were shared across a handful of donors. Naive subsets generally had larger estimated clonotype richness than memory subsets did. Incomplete sequencing was indicated by rarefaction of sorted-subset datasets, despite the large sequencing depth. Sampling was limited to blood, and TCR repertoires in tissue likely differ from TCR repertoires in blood.

Source material: naive CD4+ T cells from PBMCs. Per the publication, the cell subset or site label means: CD45RA+ positively selected. The sequence was obtained from a young man in good health. Some clones in this sample may be carry-over from other donors' samples.

The CDR3 region has the sequence CALDRDGNTIYF. The nucleotide sequence reads TGTGCTCTCGACAGGGACGGAAACACCATATATTTT. In this chain, TRBV30 is recombined with TRBJ1-3; a stretch of 7 junction bases matches TRBD1. Looking up the germline V gene (reference sequence) yields CDR1 GTSNPN and CDR2 SVGIG. There are 12 amino acids in the CDR3, from cysteine to phenylalanine inclusive. Just CDR3 DNA is preserved here, 36 bases in frame from base 1.